The 24 T cell receptor beta chains listed next were all sequenced from one sample in a study of cytotoxic CD8 clonotypes in ibrutinib-treated CLL. Assay used: immunoSEQ multiplex PCR; TCRdb lists only in-frame clones, some missing. In the table there are more than 300,000 clones, roughly 80% of which are singletons. Here the sequenced sample was PBMCs, taken before ibrutinib treatment. These receptors all come from a human donor with chronic lymphocytic leukemia.

The rearrangement joins TRBV7-9 to TRBJ1-1; TRBD1 is a possible D gene (5 bases). Germline assignment: CDR1 SEHNR and CDR2 FQNEAQ (reference sequence). V gave up 6 bases and J gave up 6 bases, with 17 bases separating them. The CDR3 length is 14 residues. This CDR3 is CASRPGHIRPEAFF. In DNA form, the CDR3 reads TGTGCCAGCAGACCCGGACACATTAGGCCTGAAGCTTTCTTT.

This sequence joins TRBV27 and TRBJ2-1, with D possibly matching TRBD2 (6 bases). The V and J ends lost 3 bases and 4 bases respectively, with 13 bases between them. There are 15 residues in the CDR3. Germline V lookup: CDR1 MNHEY, CDR2 SMNVEV (reference sequence). Written as DNA, the CDR3 is TGTGCCAGCAGTTTCGCCGGGAGTTCTTACAATGAGCAGTTCTTC. Translating it yields CASSFAGSSYNEQFF.

Regarding this clone: Germline is not matched at one junction end, which may reflect a read error. The J gene is TRBJ1-5, the V gene TRBV2; 9 bases are a match to TRBD1. The CDR3 has 14 amino acids. Per germline, CDR1 SNHLY and CDR2 FYNNEI. The CDR3 spells CASSYRGRNQPQHF. CDR3 sequence (DNA): TGTGCCAGCAGTTACAGGGGGCGCAACCAGCCCCAGCATTTT. Based on the CDR3 plus reference TRBV2 and TRBJ1-5, the full variable domain is EPEVTQTPSHQVTQMGQEVILRCVPISNHLYFYWYRQILGQKVEFLVSFYNNEISEKSEIFDDQFSVERPDGSNFTLKIRSTKLEDSAMYFCASSYRGRNQPQHFGDGTRLSIL.

The V gene is TRBV11-2, the J gene TRBJ1-4; 8 bases are shared with TRBD1. V lost 4 bases, J lost 7 bases, and 5 bases stayed unmatched. The CDR3 is made up of 14 amino acids. Germline V lookup: CDR1 SGHAT, CDR2 FQNNGV. The CDR3 is CASSSGTGGEKLFF. The CDR3 bases are TGTGCCAGCAGCTCCGGGACAGGCGGTGAAAAACTGTTTTTT.

This clone showed up just once. J is TRBJ1-2 and V is TRBV28, with D maybe TRBD1 (5 bases). The CDR3 is 13 amino acids. The V gene lost 3 bases and the J gene lost 4 bases, with 9 bases spanning the gap. In germline, CDR1 is MDHEN, CDR2 SYDVKM. The CDR3 nucleotides read TGTGCCAGCAGTTTTGGCGGGGGCTATGGCTACACCTTC. Translating it yields CASSFGGGYGYTF.

This chain joins TRBV15 and TRBJ1-1, with TRBD1 matching over 7 bases. V shed 0 bases and J 0 bases; nucleotides not matched to a gene: 4. The CDR3 totals 16 residues. Germline CDR1 is LNHNV and CDR2 is YYDKDF (reference sequence). The CDR3 nucleotides read TGTGCCACCAGCAGAGACCCGGGACAGATGAACACTGAAGCTTTCTTT. Translated: CATSRDPGQMNTEAFF.

The chain links TRBV27 to TRBJ2-7, with a possible D match to TRBD2 (6 bases). V was shortened by 0 bases and J by 2 bases, with 14 bases between the two germline ends. The germline gives CDR1 MNHEY, CDR2 SMNVEV (reference sequence). CDR3 length equals 16 residues. The CDR3 here is CASSLSAGRGAYEQYF. The CDR3 nucleotides read TGTGCCAGCAGTTTATCCGCGGGGCGCGGGGCCTACGAGCAGTACTTC.

The chain recombines TRBV29-1 with TRBJ2-7, with D possibly called TRBD1 or TRBD2 (6 bases each). This CDR3 region has 14 residues. CDR1 and CDR2 (germline): SQVTM, ANQGSEA. Trimming removed 5 bases at V and 7 bases at J, with 21 bases between. The CDR3 reads CSVRAGRGEAEQYF. Here the CDR3 DNA reads TGCAGCGTTCGCGCGGGTAGGGGGGAAGCGGAGCAGTACTTC.

The chain couples TRBV27 to TRBJ1-5, with a tentative D call TRBD1 (5 bases). Germline V CDR1 and CDR2: MNHEY, SMNVEV (reference sequence). V was trimmed by 8 bases and J by 6 bases, leaving 20 bases between them. This CDR3 comprises 15 residues. The DNA of the CDR3 is TGTGCCAGCCGGGAGGCGGGGGAAGGTAGTCAGCCCCAGCATTTT. As protein: CASREAGEGSQPQHF.

Details on this clone: This CDR3 is also generated by other DNA sequences in the sample. The rearrangement uses TRBV9 and TRBJ2-5; D unclear. Between the trimmed V and J ends, which lost 2 bases and 0 bases, there was a span of 5 bases. Looked up from germline, CDR1 is SGDLS and CDR2 is YYNGEE. CDR3 length: 13 amino acids. DNA of the CDR3: TGTGCCAGCAGCGTCTCCTACCAAGAGACCCAGTACTTC. It codes for CASSVSYQETQYF.

The V call is TRBV11-2, the J call TRBJ2-1, with D perhaps TRBD2 (5 bases). V dropped 2 bases and J dropped 7 bases, with 9 bases sitting between them. This CDR3 comprises 13 residues. The germline V gene encodes CDR1 SGHAT and CDR2 FQNNGV. The CDR3 loop reads CASSLPSLNEQFF. The CDR3 bases are TGTGCCAGCAGCTTACCTAGCCTAAATGAGCAGTTCTTC.

V gene TRBV2 combines with J gene TRBJ2-5; D not resolved. The V end lost 4 bases, the J end lost 2 bases, and 11 bases lay between the germline ends. This CDR3 is built from 14 residues. Per germline, CDR1 SNHLY and CDR2 FYNNEI. The CDR3 protein is CASSGLVLQETQYF. Written as DNA, the CDR3 is TGTGCCAGCAGTGGATTAGTCCTTCAAGAGACCCAGTACTTC.

This clone has only a few counts. The gene calls are TRBV19 and TRBJ2-7; D gene unclear. The CDR3 contains 11 residues. The V gene's germline CDR1 is LNHDA and CDR2 SQIVND (reference sequence). V was pared by 4 bases and J by 2 bases, with 3 bases between. The CDR3 loop reads CASSKAYEQYF. The CDR3 DNA reads as TGTGCCAGTAGTAAGGCCTACGAGCAGTACTTC.

The chain uses TRBV4-3 and TRBJ1-2; unclear D gene. From germline, CDR1 is LGHNA and CDR2 YSLEER. Trimming stripped 4 bases from V and 0 bases from J, with 15 bases between. The CDR3 spans 16 residues. In nucleotides, the CDR3 is TGCGCCAGCAGCCCGACACACACGCAGTCTAACTATGGCTACACCTTC. It codes for CASSPTHTQSNYGYTF.

The chain uses TRBV7-2 and TRBJ1-1; a weak D match, TRBD1 (5 bases). The V end was cut by 2 bases, the J end by 0 bases, with 13 bases between. In germline, CDR1 is SGHTA, CDR2 FQGNSA. The CDR3 consists of 16 residues. Here the CDR3 DNA reads TGTGCCAGCAGCTTATCGCCAGGGATCATGAACACTGAAGCTTTCTTT. It codes for CASSLSPGIMNTEAFF.

The chain combines TRBV7-6 with TRBJ2-2; D perhaps matches TRBD2 (7 bases). The CDR3 has 17 amino acids. V gave up 6 bases and J gave up 0 bases, with 17 bases separating them. Germline V CDR1 and CDR2: SGHVS, FNYEAQ. Written as DNA, the CDR3 is TGTGCCAGCAGTGCCCCAAGGGAGGGGGCGAACACCGGGGAGCTGTTTTTT. This codes for CASSAPREGANTGELFF.

The chain recombines TRBV30 with TRBJ1-4; D unclear. The CDR3 sequence is 14 residues long. Deletions cut 2 bases from V and 0 bases from J, with 7 bases between. Germline lookup yields CDR1 GTSNPN and CDR2 SVGIG (reference sequence). CDR3 DNA: TGTGCCTGGAGTAAGGTTGCAACTAATGAAAAACTGTTTTTT. It specifies CAWSKVATNEKLFF. The variable domain in full, completed from reference TRBV30 and TRBJ1-4, reads SQTIHQWPATLVQPVGSPLSLECTVEGTSNPNLYWYRQAAGRGLQLLFYSVGIGQISSEVPQNLSASRPQDRQFILSSKKLLLSDSGFYLCAWSKVATNEKLFFGSGTQLSVL.

CDR3 sequence: CASSWGVGQPQHF. CDR3 in DNA: TGTGCCAGCAGCTGGGGGGTTGGTCAGCCCCAGCATTTT. The V call is TRBV11-3, the J call TRBJ1-5, with D tentatively TRBD1 (5 bases). Trimming pared 4 bases from V and 6 bases from J, leaving 10 bases between. Germline loops: CDR1 SGHNT, CDR2 YENEEA. The CDR3 loop spans 13 amino acids.

The V call is TRBV28, the J call TRBJ2-3; D uncertain. The V gene lost 3 bases and the J gene lost 8 bases, with 15 bases spanning the gap. Per germline, CDR1 MDHEN and CDR2 SYDVKM. The CDR3 runs 14 residues. The CDR3 spells CASSLPVLMGTQYF. The CDR3 bases are TGTGCCAGCAGTTTGCCGGTCCTGATGGGTACGCAGTATTTT.

The J gene is TRBJ2-2, the V gene TRBV9; D gene ambiguous. Between the trimmed V and J ends, which lost 3 bases and 2 bases, there was a span of 11 bases. In germline, CDR1 is SGDLS, CDR2 YYNGEE. CDR3 length: 15 amino acids. The CDR3 region is CASSERLINTGELFF. CDR3 in DNA: TGTGCCAGCAGCGAAAGGCTTATAAACACCGGGGAGCTGTTTTTT.

The V gene is TRBV5-1, the J gene TRBJ2-3, with a tentative D call TRBD2 (6 bases). CDR1 is SGHRS, CDR2 YFSETQ, per germline. With 2 bases removed from V and 2 bases from J, the gap between germline ends came to 9 bases. The CDR3 is made up of 14 amino acids. The CDR3 spells CASSLSGYTDTQYF. The CDR3 nucleotides are TGCGCCAGCAGCTTAAGCGGGTACACAGATACGCAGTATTTT.

This clone showed up just a few times. This rearrangement joins TRBV9 to TRBJ2-1, with D possibly TRBD1 on 6 matching bases. Germline assignment: CDR1 SGDLS and CDR2 YYNGEE. V was clipped by 1 base and J by 8 bases, with 13 bases between them. There are 14 residues in the CDR3. CDR3 sequence: CASSVRDMVDEQFF. DNA of the CDR3: TGTGCCAGCAGCGTAAGGGACATGGTTGATGAGCAGTTCTTC.

This clone was seen a few times. The CDR3 here is CASSPQGRAEAFF. As DNA, the CDR3 is TGCGCCAGCAGTCCGCAGGGCCGGGCTGAAGCTTTCTTT. The gene calls are TRBV5-1 and TRBJ1-1; a possible D gene is TRBD1 (5 bases). V lost 5 bases and J lost 6, with 14 bases in between. Germline V gene lookup returns CDR1 SGHRS and CDR2 YFSETQ. The CDR3 loop spans 13 amino acids. Supplemented by reference TRBV5-1 and TRBJ1-1, the full variable domain reads KAGVTQTPRYLIKTRGQQVTLSCSPISGHRSVSWYQQTPGQGLQFLFEYFSETQRNKGNFPGRFSGRQFSNSRSEMNVSTLELGDSALYLCASSPQGRAEAFFGQGTRLTVV.

V gene TRBV19 combines with J gene TRBJ1-2; D ambiguous. The CDR3 has 13 amino acids. V dropped 3 bases and J dropped 2 bases, with 7 bases sitting between them. CDR1 is LNHDA, CDR2 SQIVND, per germline (reference sequence). The CDR3 DNA sequence: TGTGCCAGTAGTATCAGCGGAAACTATGGCTACACCTTC. Translating gives CASSISGNYGYTF.